This is a list of T cell receptor beta chains from one sample in a study of blood T cell repertoires in COVID-19. Data came from immunoSEQ multiplex PCR; TCRdb stores just in-frame clones and leaves some out. The sample lists over 300,000 clones, more than 75% seen once, with roughly 10% in the top ten. The specimen sequenced was PBMCs or T cells enriched from blood (not recorded which). The receptors shown here come from a woman aged 18-29 years who had recovered from COVID-19. The CDR3 runs from the conserved cysteine through the conserved F or W.

v_call,cdr3_aa
TRBV7-9,CASSRSPSGGAILEQYF
TRBV27,CASSFPEDNEQFF
TRBV29-1,CSVRSGSSYNEQFF
TRBV5-1,CASSPGQSYGYTF
TRBV10-3,CAISETPRGYDQPQHF
TRBV28,CASSLGLAGAYNEQFF
TRBV18,CASSVLLRGSGETQYF
TRBV5-4,CASSSQGFNQPQHF
TRBV28,CASSFGGTDYGYTF
TRBV4-2,CASSQAGRGGEQYF
TRBV9,CASSNLGTGLNTEAFF
TRBV4-1,CASSPGGWAIGLVLAGNTIYF
TRBV10-2,CASSYLAGGSSDTQYF
TRBV19,CASSITSGSGNEQFF
TRBV7-3,CASSPKPQGEGSGANVLTF
TRBV3-1/TRBV3-2,CASSQVGQSGNQPQHF
TRBV4-1,CASRSGTEGILIAEAFF
TRBV2,CASSTHTGELFF
TRBV3-1/TRBV3-2,CASSQPRPPDSLRYGYTF
TRBV19,CASSIGIRGNYGYTF
TRBV30,CAWRIAGDTEAFF
TRBV5-6,CASSLYGNTIYF